These T cell receptor beta chains were read from a single sample in a study of T cells in localized non-small cell lung cancer. Assay used: immunoSEQ multiplex PCR; TCRdb lists only in-frame clones, some missing. The sample carries some 1,500 clones, less than 30% recorded once. Sequences were derived from normal lung tissue next to the tumor, sampled before any cancer treatment. The receptors originated from a man between 18 and 49 years old with stage II lung adenocarcinoma. Each CDR3 is given with its conserved first and last residue. The D gene is left open where the match is weak.

d_call	cdr3_length	v_call	j_call	cdr3_aa
TRBD1	15	TRBV6-8	TRBJ2-1	CASSETGGSYNEQFF
NA	15	TRBV2	TRBJ2-1	CASQRWTDAYNEQFF
NA	17	TRBV6-8	TRBJ1-2	CASSYSRFRQDNYGYTF
TRBD2	16	TRBV6-8	TRBJ2-3	CASSYSGLAVGDTQYF
NA	14	TRBV11-3	TRBJ2-2	CASSLRENTGELFF
NA	14	TRBV28	TRBJ1-4	CASSPLATNEKLFF
NA	15	TRBV22-1	TRBJ1-5	CASSPVGRSNQPQHF
TRBD1	14	TRBV11-3	TRBJ2-1	CASSSGGVQNEQFF
NA	15	TRBV11-3	TRBJ1-2	CASSSGTDGNYGYTF
NA	13	TRBV18	TRBJ1-2	CASSDSEVYGYTF
TRBD2	17	TRBV11-3	TRBJ2-1	CASSKGLAGGSYNEQFF
NA	15	TRBV12-2	TRBJ1-1	CASLGAGGANTEAFF
NA	13	TRBV10-2	TRBJ2-5	CASRMGRQETQYF
TRBD1	14	TRBV6-8	TRBJ2-4	CASSGQGAKNIQYF
TRBD1	15	TRBV28	TRBJ2-7	CASSSEGQGSYEQYF
NA	14	TRBV6-8	TRBJ2-1	CASSWNRDLGEQFF
NA	13	TRBV7-1	TRBJ1-2	CASSLEGVDGYTF
NA	14	TRBV11-3	TRBJ2-5	CASSPPGPQETQYF
TRBD1	16	TRBV6-8	TRBJ2-2	CASSSLGQYPTGELFF
TRBD1	13	TRBV28	TRBJ2-7	CASSLGTAYEQYF
NA	15	TRBV25-1	TRBJ1-6	CASSESAGGPSPLHF
TRBD1	15	TRBV12-5	TRBJ2-1	CASGTGQGSYNEQFF
NA	15	TRBV6-8	TRBJ1-2	CASSYLRTQDYGYTF